This is a list of T cell receptor beta chains from one sample in a study of cytomegalovirus exposure and HLA in healthy donors. Clones were sequenced by immunoSEQ multiplex PCR, and TCRdb holds only the in-frame ones, with some missing. This repertoire shows around 300,000 clones, roughly 70% found once; its top ten account for about 2.1%. The sample consisted of PBMCs. The receptors derive from a female donor in good health and CMV-seronegative. Each CDR3 is given with its conserved first and last residue.

V gene	CDR3 protein
TRBV9	CASSVARTSGIYEQYF
TRBV5-1	CASSLGGTGNQPQHF
TRBV10-3	CAISEARMDGYTF
TRBV5-4	CASSTPGTSGRYGQFF
TRBV5-1	CASSFEGGVTEAFF
TRBV7-9	CASSHPINRVATEAFF
TRBV14	CASSQERGPTYEQYF
TRBV7-2	CASSRRTGVGNTEAFF
TRBV7-9	CSSSRAGSYNEQFF
TRBV25-1	CASSPRGYGYTF
TRBV27	CASRIAVHTDTQYF
TRBV6-5	CASSRGRTGDTQYF
TRBV28	CASSSREGRSIFYGYTF
TRBV11-3	CASSLALRLAGTEQYF
TRBV18	CASSPRQLGAETQYF
TRBV14	CASSRRQGWYEQYF
TRBV5-4	CATRLAGGVNTGELFF
TRBV10-3	CAISRTGGGENIQYF
TRBV5-6	CASSRKVVSRAKGFETQYF
TRBV10-3	CAISESTRSAEAFF
TRBV4-2	CASSQVARFNQPQHF
TRBV10-3	CAIRGAQGTEAFF
TRBV11-2	CASSLDGEGGWGEKLFF
TRBV5-1	CASSLELASYNEQFF
TRBV29-1	CSVEEAGTYEKLFF
TRBV30	CAWRAGTQGGTEAFF
TRBV7-2	CASSTQGAPTDTQYF
TRBV2	CASRDFVKTGEGYEQYF
TRBV18	CASSPPWTSLYGYTF
TRBV9	CASSVATGPGYEQYF
TRBV10-3	CAISGTGLEAFF
TRBV18	CASSSSAITSGRNEQYF
TRBV10-1	CASSDTGGLADTQYF
TRBV27	CASSLNREEQPQHF
TRBV18	CASSAGQMNTEAFF
TRBV2	CASSPAGGGDTQYF
TRBV19	CASSAGGTETQYF
TRBV29-1	CSVEVQGKETEAFF
TRBV5-1	CASSLFGEWDKNIQYF
TRBV9	CASSDRQGSNSPLHF